Included here is one T cell receptor (beta chain) sequence, with context. This study enrolled people aged roughly 18 to 89 from around 26 US geographic areas. These data originate in a study of blood T cell repertoires in COVID-19. The data were produced by immunoSEQ multiplex PCR, yet TCRdb's version contains in-frame clones alone and is incomplete. The sample contains a few hundred thousand clones, 80% to 90% of which appear only once. Deletions cut 4 bases from V and 6 bases from J, with 13 bases between. The CDR3 consists of 14 residues. Germline CDR1 reads ENHRY; CDR2 reads SYGVKD. The chain carries TRBV10-3 and TRBJ1-5, with a weak D call TRBD1 (6 bases). Sample: PBMCs or T cells enriched from blood (not recorded which). The clonotype originates from a man aged 25 to 45 who had recovered from COVID-19. CDR3 coding DNA: TGTGCCATCAGTGGGGCAGGGGTTGGTCAGCCCCAGCATTTT. Translating it yields CAISGAGVGQPQHF.